The 29 T cell receptor beta chains below were found in one sample sequenced in a study of T cells in Graves' hyperthyroidism and ophthalmopathy. From RNA transcripts, TCR beta CDR3 regions were amplified. Carried out on the TCR CDR3, a first-round RT-PCR used the HTBI primer set. TCRdb reprocessed the multiplex PCR reads with MiXCR, giving one entry per CDR3 protein. Among approximately 520,000 distinct CDR3 sequences listed, less than 25% were seen once. Sequences were obtained from blood. Receptors originate from a man between 18 and 35 years old with Graves' hyperthyroidism.

The rearrangement uses TRBV30 and TRBJ2-6; the D is unclear. The CDR3 covers 13 residues. V shed 3 bases and J shed 13 bases, with 16 bases lying between them. Germline loops: CDR1 GTSNPN, CDR2 SVGIG (reference sequence). This chain's CDR3 is CAWSRTKPEVLTF. The CDR3 region has the DNA TGTGCCTGGAGCAGGACCAAACCTGAAGTCCTGACTTTC.

This rearrangement joins TRBV2 to TRBJ1-2; D is ambiguous. V was pared by 7 bases and J by 3 bases, with 12 bases between. From germline, CDR1 is SNHLY and CDR2 FYNNEI. This CDR3 comprises 13 residues. CDR3 sequence: CASMLDWDYGYTF. Written as DNA, the CDR3 is TGTGCCAGCATGTTGGACTGGGACTATGGCTACACCTTC.

The chain carries TRBV6-5 and TRBJ1-2; a weak D match, TRBD1 (5 bases). CDR1 is MNHEY, CDR2 SVGAGI, per germline. There are 15 residues in the CDR3. V lost 1 base, J lost 5 bases, and 14 bases lay in between. The CDR3, as DNA: TGTGCCAGCAGTTACTTAGGTGGGGGGGAGTATGGCTACACCTTC. As protein: CASSYLGGGEYGYTF.

The genes are TRBV9 and TRBJ1-3; D gene ambiguous. V was shortened by 0 bases and J by 3 bases, with 16 bases between the two germline ends. In germline, CDR1 is SGDLS, CDR2 YYNGEE. The CDR3 covers 17 residues. This chain's CDR3 is CASSVAPTGTGGNTIYF. In DNA form, the CDR3 reads TGTGCCAGCAGCGTAGCCCCCACGGGTACGGGTGGAAACACCATATATTTT. Full variable domain (remainder filled in from reference TRBV9 and TRBJ1-3): DSGVTQTPKHLITATGQRVTLRCSPRSGDLSVYWYQQSLDQGLQFLIQYYNGEERAKGNILERFSAQQFPDLHSELNLSSLELGDSALYFCASSVAPTGTGGNTIYFGEGSWLTVV.

This clonotype was picked up many times. The chain is built from TRBV19 and TRBJ2-7; 9 bases fit TRBD2. The CDR3 has 14 amino acids. CDR1 LNHDA and CDR2 SQIVND come from the germline V gene (reference sequence). CDR3 loop: CAGEQRGETYEQYF. The CDR3 DNA reads as TGTGCGGGAGAACAGCGGGGGGAAACCTACGAGCAGTACTTC. Full variable domain (outside the CDR3, taken from reference TRBV19 and TRBJ2-7): DGGITQSPKYLFRKEGQNVTLSCEQNLNHDAMYWYRQDPGQGLRLIYYSQIVNDFQKGDIAEGYSVSREKKESFPLTVTSAQKNPTAFYLCAGEQRGETYEQYFGPGTRLTVT.

This clonotype was counted at least ten times. This sequence joins TRBV6-1 and TRBJ2-5; TRBD2 matches 8 bases. After removal of 8 bases from V and 2 bases from J, the junction contained 7 bases not matched to a gene. The CDR3 has 14 residues. Germline CDR1 is MNHNS and CDR2 is SASEGT. The CDR3 nucleotides read TGTGCCAGCGGCCTAGCGGGTCGACAAGAGACCCAGTACTTC. Protein sequence: CASGLAGRQETQYF.

This clonotype was picked up many times. The V call is TRBV18, the J call TRBJ1-2; 7 bases line up with TRBD1. V gave up 5 bases and J gave up 4 bases; unmatched junction bases: 13. Germline CDR1 is KGHSH and CDR2 is LQKENI. There are 16 residues in the CDR3. The CDR3 bases are TGTGCCAGCTCAACCGGGACAGCCTCCCTAACCTATGGCTACACCTTC. Its protein is CASSTGTASLTYGYTF. Using reference TRBV18 and TRBJ1-2 for the parts outside the CDR3, the full variable domain is NAGVMQNPRHLVRRRGQEARLRCSPMKGHSHVYWYRQLPEEGLKFMVYLQKENIIDESGMPKERFSAEFPKEGPSILRIQQVVRGDSAAYFCASSTGTASLTYGYTFGSGTRLTVV.

This clonotype is a singleton in its sample. The chain joins TRBV12-3 or TRBV12-4 to TRBJ2-5, with D perhaps TRBD1 or TRBD2 (6 bases each). The CDR3 contains 16 residues. The V gene lost 0 bases and the J gene lost 5 bases, with 16 bases spanning the gap. The CDR3 reads CASSLAHGGRGETQYF. Here the CDR3 DNA reads TGTGCCAGCAGTTTAGCCCACGGGGGAAGGGGGGAGACCCAGTACTTC.

The chain has TRBV9 and TRBJ1-6, with D possibly matching TRBD1 (5 bases). Between the trimmed V and J ends, which lost 3 bases and 5 bases, there was a span of 12 bases. Germline CDR1 and CDR2: SGDLS and YYNGEE. CDR3 length: 15 amino acids. The CDR3 nucleotides are TGTGCCAGCAGCGGGTCAGGGACCGATAATTCACCCCTCCACTTT. Protein: CASSGSGTDNSPLHF.

In its sample, this clonotype was seen many times. J is TRBJ1-2 and V is TRBV10-3; 7 bases map to TRBD1. Trimming took 0 bases from V and 4 from J; bases not matched to a gene: 2. Germline V gene lookup returns CDR1 ENHRY and CDR2 SYGVKD. The CDR3 loop spans 14 amino acids. CDR3 region: CAISESTGLYGYTF. The CDR3 DNA reads TGTGCCATCAGTGAGTCGACAGGGCTCTATGGCTACACCTTC.

This clonotype was seen at least ten times. The chain joins TRBV19 to TRBJ1-1; 7 bases align to TRBD1. This CDR3 has 11 amino acids. From germline, CDR1 is LNHDA and CDR2 SQIVND (reference sequence). The junction had 0 bases not matched to a gene; V was cut back by 4 bases and J by 7 bases. The CDR3 loop is CASSTGGEAFF. CDR3 nucleotide sequence: TGTGCCAGTAGTACAGGGGGTGAAGCTTTCTTT.

In its sample, this clonotype was seen a few times. The chain joins TRBV15 to TRBJ1-1; 7 positions agree with TRBD1. Germline values: CDR1 LNHNV, CDR2 YYDKDF (reference sequence). CDR3 length equals 14 residues. Trimming at V came to 3 bases and at J to 6 bases, leaving 7 bases not matched to a gene. The CDR3 nucleotides are TGTGCCACCAGCAGCCTTGACAGGGAGGCTGAAGCTTTCTTT. Translation gives CATSSLDREAEAFF.

V gene TRBV6-1 combines with J gene TRBJ1-5, with TRBD1 matching over 7 bases. CDR3 length: 13 residues. Per the germline V gene, CDR1 is MNHNS and CDR2 is SASEGT. V trimming: 6 bases; J trimming: 9 bases; junction bases outside the gene matches: 8. DNA for the CDR3: TGTGCCAGCAGATCAGACAGGGAAAGGCCCCAGCATTTT. Protein: CASRSDRERPQHF.

This chain uses TRBV12-3 or TRBV12-4 with TRBJ1-5; D is perhaps TRBD1 (5 bases). CDR3 length equals 12 residues. V was pared by 4 bases and J by 8 bases, with 9 bases between. The CDR3 nucleotides read TGTGCCAGCAGTTCAGGGTCCGAGCCCCAGCATTTT. Translation gives CASSSGSEPQHF.

This clonotype has a count of ten or more. The V call is TRBV27, the J call TRBJ2-7; possibly TRBD1 or TRBD2 for D (6 bases each). V was trimmed by 6 bases and J by 7 bases, leaving 19 bases between them. This CDR3 has 14 residues. From germline, CDR1 is MNHEY and CDR2 SMNVEV (reference sequence). CDR3 DNA: TGTGCCAGCAGAGCACAGGGAGGTTTCATGGAGCAGTACTTC. It encodes CASRAQGGFMEQYF.

Only a few counts were recorded for this clonotype. V usage is TRBV9 and J usage is TRBJ2-2; D not certain. The CDR3 runs 14 residues. The V and J ends lost 0 bases and 5 bases respectively, with 8 bases between them. CDR1 SGDLS and CDR2 YYNGEE come from the germline V gene. CDR3: CASSVEAGTGELFF. The CDR3 DNA reads TGTGCCAGCAGCGTAGAGGCAGGTACCGGGGAGCTGTTTTTT. The full variable domain, its missing parts supplied by reference TRBV9 and TRBJ2-2, is DSGVTQTPKHLITATGQRVTLRCSPRSGDLSVYWYQQSLDQGLQFLIQYYNGEERAKGNILERFSAQQFPDLHSELNLSSLELGDSALYFCASSVEAGTGELFFGEGSRLTVL.

This clonotype was counted many times. The chain couples TRBV12-3 or TRBV12-4 to TRBJ1-5; 8 bases are a match to TRBD1. There are 13 residues in the CDR3. V was pared by 3 bases and J by 7 bases, with 2 bases of the junction left unmatched. CDR3 region: CASSFRGQQPQHF. The CDR3 DNA is TGTGCCAGCAGTTTCAGGGGGCAGCAGCCCCAGCATTTT.

In regard to this clonotype: Just one base apart from a much larger clone, this may be a read error. The CDR3 region is CSASPWERGQGETQYF. The CDR3 DNA follows: TGCAGTGCTAGCCCCTGGGAGAGGGGCCAAGGGGAGACCCAGTACTTC. V is TRBV20-1 and J is TRBJ2-5; possibly TRBD1 or TRBD2 for D (5 bases each). The V end was cut by 3 bases, the J end by 5 bases, with 22 bases between. The CDR3 runs 16 residues. CDR1 and CDR2 from the germline V gene are DFQATT and SNEGSKA (reference sequence).

There are many counts of this clonotype. V gene TRBV12-3 or TRBV12-4 combines with J gene TRBJ2-7; possibly TRBD2 for D (6 bases). The V gene lost 6 bases and the J gene lost 3 bases, with 9 bases spanning the gap. This CDR3 contains 12 residues. CDR3 region: CASRAGNYEQYF. In nucleotides, the CDR3 is TGTGCCAGCAGAGCGGGTAACTACGAGCAGTACTTC.

This rearrangement joins TRBV29-1 to TRBJ2-6, with 7 bases lining up with TRBD1. V was pared by 6 bases and J by 0 bases, with 8 bases of the junction left unmatched. Germline V gene lookup returns CDR1 SQVTM and CDR2 ANQGSEA. This CDR3 contains 16 residues. The CDR3 loop reads CSVLHRGPSGANVLTF. DNA for the CDR3: TGCAGCGTGCTCCACAGGGGCCCCTCTGGGGCCAACGTCCTGACTTTC.

The table lists this clonotype with a few counts. The chain has TRBV6-1 and TRBJ1-2, with D maybe TRBD1 (6 bases). Germline CDR1 is MNHNS and CDR2 is SASEGT. The CDR3 consists of 14 residues. V was cut by 8 bases and J by 4 bases, with 17 bases left in between. CDR3 bases: TGTGCCAGCGGGGGGGCAGGCGAGGGCTATGGCTACACCTTC. It is translated as CASGGAGEGYGYTF.

Ten or more counts support this clonotype. The chain combines TRBV12-3 or TRBV12-4 with TRBJ2-7; D could derive from TRBD1 or TRBD2 (6 bases each). The V gene lost 2 bases and the J gene lost 0 bases, with 8 bases spanning the gap. The length of the CDR3 is 14 residues. Written as DNA, the CDR3 is TGTGCCAGCAGTTTATGGGGGGCCTCCTACGAGCAGTACTTC. Protein: CASSLWGASYEQYF.

This clonotype was detected many times. V and J are TRBV10-1 and TRBJ1-5; D remains unclear. The CDR3 length is 15 residues. Looked up from germline, CDR1 is WNHNN and CDR2 is SYGVQD (reference sequence). The CDR3 here is CVRSNPGDGNQPQHF. CDR3 nucleotide sequence: TGCGTTCGTTCTAATCCTGGGGATGGCAATCAGCCCCAGCATTTT.

This clonotype was seen ten or more times. V usage is TRBV28 and J usage is TRBJ1-6; 9 bases are a match to TRBD1. The CDR3 runs 15 residues. CDR1 is MDHEN and CDR2 is SYDVKM in the germline V gene. V shed 3 bases, J shed 7 bases, and the junction held 4 bases outside the gene matches. CDR3 in amino acids: CASSFLQGANSPLHF. The CDR3 nucleotides are TGTGCCAGCAGTTTCCTACAGGGGGCGAATTCACCCCTCCACTTT.

This clonotype was detected ten times or more. The V gene is TRBV7-9, the J gene TRBJ1-1; the D is unclear. Germline CDR1 is SEHNR and CDR2 is FQNEAQ (reference sequence). Deletions cut 5 bases from V and 7 bases from J, with 11 bases between. This CDR3 contains 12 residues. The CDR3 sequence: CASSGSSDEAFF. The CDR3 DNA sequence: TGTGCCAGCAGCGGCTCGTCAGATGAAGCTTTCTTT.

There are a few counts of this clonotype. The junction and the germline gene differ at one end; a read error may be behind it. This chain links TRBV12-3 or TRBV12-4 with TRBJ2-4; a possible D gene is TRBD2 (6 bases). This CDR3 region has 15 residues. The CDR3 region is CASTSGDLAKNIKYF. The CDR3 nucleotides read TGTGCCAGCACCTCGGGGGATCTAGCCAAAAACATTAAGTACTTC.

The sample holds many counts of this clonotype. The chain is built from TRBV12-3 or TRBV12-4 and TRBJ2-5; 7 bases map to TRBD1. V shed 6 bases, J shed 0 bases, and the junction held 7 bases outside the gene matches. The CDR3 contains 15 residues. The CDR3 sequence: CASRLSTGDQETQYF. The CDR3 bases are TGTGCCAGCAGACTATCTACAGGGGACCAAGAGACCCAGTACTTC.

This clonotype was observed a few times. The chain recombines TRBV5-1 with TRBJ1-3; tentatively, D is TRBD1 (6 bases). CDR1 SGHRS and CDR2 YFSETQ come from the germline V gene. The CDR3 spans 13 residues. The V gene lost 7 bases and the J gene lost 0 bases, with 8 bases spanning the gap. CDR3 in DNA: TGCGCCAGCTGGGACAACTCTGGAAACACCATATATTTT. Amino acids: CASWDNSGNTIYF.

The sample holds many counts of this clonotype. The chain combines TRBV6-2 or TRBV6-3 with TRBJ1-1; maybe TRBD1 (5 bases). Germline lookup yields CDR1 MNHEY and CDR2 SVGEGT. Trimming left V 2 bases short and J 1 base short, with 11 bases between. The CDR3 consists of 15 residues. The DNA of the CDR3 is TGTGCCAGCAGTTACGAAGACAGTGAGAACACTGAAGCTTTCTTT. Its protein product is CASSYEDSENTEAFF.